This entry lists 3 T cell receptor beta chains sequenced from one sample in a study of CD8+CD57+ T cells in acquired aplastic anemia. Profiles of TCR beta VDJ and CDR3 were generated from a genomic DNA template. In TCRdb, the reads were re-called with MiXCR into one record per CDR3 protein. The sample yields about 210,000 distinct CDR3 sequences, approximately 60% seen once. The sample consisted of sorted CD4+, CD8+, or CD8+CD57+ T cells (not recorded which) from PBMCs. Every receptor here comes from a human donor in good health.

This chain joins TRBV29-1 and TRBJ2-3; 9 positions agree with TRBD2. CDR1 and CDR2 from the germline V gene are SQVTM and ANQGSEA. The CDR3 covers 17 residues. J lost 1 base, V lost 1 base, and 9 bases had no gene match. DNA for the CDR3: TGCAGCGTTGAAGGGAGGCGGGAGGGCCTGGGCACAGATACGCAGTATTTT. Translation gives CSVEGRREGLGTDTQYF.

V is TRBV29-1 and J is TRBJ1-2, with D possibly being TRBD1 (5 bases). The CDR3 has 14 residues. The germline V gene has CDR1 SQVTM and CDR2 ANQGSEA. The V and J ends lost 2 bases and 0 bases respectively, with 10 bases between them. The CDR3 spells CSVESREANYGYTF. In DNA form, the CDR3 reads TGCAGCGTTGAAAGCAGGGAGGCTAACTATGGCTACACCTTC.

The chain links TRBV12-5 to TRBJ2-2, with unresolved D. The CDR3 length is 15 residues. Germline lookup yields CDR1 LGHNT and CDR2 FRNRAP. In DNA form, the CDR3 reads TGTGCCAGCAGCTCGCTGGGTCCTTCCACCGGGGAGCTGTTTTTT. Its translation is CASSSLGPSTGELFF. The whole variable domain, filled in from reference TRBV12-5 and TRBJ2-2, reads DARVTQTPRHKVTEMGQEVTMRCQPILGHNTVFWYRQTMMQGLELLAYFRNRAPLDDSGMPKDRFSAEMPDATLATLKIQPSEPRDSAVYFCASSSLGPSTGELFFGEGSRLTVL.